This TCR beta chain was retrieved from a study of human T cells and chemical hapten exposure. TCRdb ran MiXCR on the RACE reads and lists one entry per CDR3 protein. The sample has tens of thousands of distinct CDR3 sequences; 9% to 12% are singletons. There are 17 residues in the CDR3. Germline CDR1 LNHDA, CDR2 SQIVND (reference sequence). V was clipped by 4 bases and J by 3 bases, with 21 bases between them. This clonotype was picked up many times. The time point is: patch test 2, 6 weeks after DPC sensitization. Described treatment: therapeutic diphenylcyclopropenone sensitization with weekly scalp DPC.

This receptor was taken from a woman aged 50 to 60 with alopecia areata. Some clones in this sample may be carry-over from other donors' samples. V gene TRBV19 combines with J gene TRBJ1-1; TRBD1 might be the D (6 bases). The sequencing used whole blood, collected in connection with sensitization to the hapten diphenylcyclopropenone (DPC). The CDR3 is CASSTPGHGSEDTEAFF. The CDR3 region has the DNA TGTGCCAGTAGTACCCCGGGACACGGGTCGGAGGACACTGAAGCTTTCTTT.